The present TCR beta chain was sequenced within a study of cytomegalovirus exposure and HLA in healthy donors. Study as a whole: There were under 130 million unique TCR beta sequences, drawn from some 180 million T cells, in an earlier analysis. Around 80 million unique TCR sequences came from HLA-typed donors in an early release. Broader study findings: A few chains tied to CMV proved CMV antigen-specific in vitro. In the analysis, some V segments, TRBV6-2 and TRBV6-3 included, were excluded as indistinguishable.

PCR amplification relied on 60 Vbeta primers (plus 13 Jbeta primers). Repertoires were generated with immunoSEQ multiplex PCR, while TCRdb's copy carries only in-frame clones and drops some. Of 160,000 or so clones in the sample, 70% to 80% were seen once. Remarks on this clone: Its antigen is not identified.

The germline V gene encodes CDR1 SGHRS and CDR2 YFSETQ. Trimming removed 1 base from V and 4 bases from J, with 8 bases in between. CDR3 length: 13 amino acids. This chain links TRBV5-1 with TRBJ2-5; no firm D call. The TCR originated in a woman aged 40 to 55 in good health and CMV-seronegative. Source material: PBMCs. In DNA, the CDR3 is TGCGCCAGCAGCTTGTATCCGTCAGAGACCCAGTACTTC. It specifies CASSLYPSETQYF.